The present TCR beta chain was sequenced within a study of shared clonotypes between healthy human individuals. The CDR3 has 13 residues. V trimming: 3 bases; J trimming: 3 bases; junction bases outside the gene matches: 2. CDR1 and CDR2 from the germline V gene are SGDLS and YYNGEE. Clones were sequenced by immunoSEQ multiplex PCR, and TCRdb holds only the in-frame ones, with some missing. The data hold 2 million or so clones, with 85% to 95% observed a single time. CD4+ cell separation produced CD45RA+ naive and CD45RA-negative memory subsets. The chain recombines TRBV9 with TRBJ1-2; 7 bases map to TRBD1. The specimen was naive CD4+ T cells sorted from blood. The sample's subset: CD45RA+ positively selected. The clonotype originates from a young man in good health. CDR3 protein: CASSGQGDYGYTF. The CDR3 DNA follows: TGTGCCAGCAGCGGACAGGGAGACTATGGCTACACCTTC.